The 8 T cell receptor beta chains given below trace back to one sample, sequenced in a study of glioma-infiltrating T cells after dendritic cell vaccination (dated by TCRdb to 2016 to 2018). The receptor library was made with the immunoSEQ multiplex PCR assay. This is the immuneACCESS table as TCRdb keeps it, with only in-frame sequences that have V and J called. A part of the clones is gone; compared with another copy, unresolved V genes explain less than half, and the rest is unexplained. The sample includes about 73,000 clones, with roughly 87% observed a single time. Of the sample, 2.1% falls within the top ten clones. This specimen was blood, taken before dendritic cell vaccination. All receptors come from a human donor with glioblastoma.

This chain links TRBV30 with TRBJ2-1, with 13 bases fitting TRBD2. Per the germline V gene, CDR1 is GTSNPN and CDR2 is SVGIG (reference sequence). Unmatched junction bases numbered 4, after V lost 5 bases and J lost 0 bases. The CDR3 covers 16 residues. The CDR3 region has the DNA TGTGCCTGGGCGGGACTAGCGGGAATCTCCTACAATGAGCAGTTCTTC. Its protein is CAWAGLAGISYNEQFF.

This clone was counted between two and nine times. The chain couples TRBV10-3 to TRBJ1-3; the D gene is possibly TRBD1 (6 bases). V was trimmed by 5 bases and J by 0 bases, leaving 8 bases between them. Germline loops: CDR1 ENHRY, CDR2 SYGVKD. This CDR3 comprises 14 residues. CDR3 sequence: CAISSDSSGNTIYF. Here the CDR3 DNA reads TGTGCCATCAGTTCGGACAGCTCTGGAAACACCATATATTTT.

The chain links TRBV5-1 to TRBJ1-1, with D perhaps TRBD1 (5 bases). The germline gives CDR1 SGHRS, CDR2 YFSETQ. The CDR3 runs 13 residues. V lost 0 bases and J lost 5, with 8 bases in between. Here the CDR3 DNA reads TGCGCCAGCAGCTTGGCAGGGAGGACTGAAGCTTTCTTT. Translating gives CASSLAGRTEAFF.

The chain combines TRBV10-3 with TRBJ2-1, with D perhaps TRBD2 (6 bases). From germline, CDR1 is ENHRY and CDR2 SYGVKD. The CDR3 extends over 14 amino acids. V was trimmed by 1 base and J by 5 bases, leaving 9 bases between them. CDR3 in DNA: TGTGCCATCAGTGAGTGGACTACCGACAATGAGCAGTTCTTC. Encoded protein: CAISEWTTDNEQFF.

The gene calls are TRBV6-5 and TRBJ1-2; TRBD1 is a possible D gene (6 bases). Germline CDR1 and CDR2: MNHEY and SVGAGI. This CDR3 comprises 14 residues. V was clipped by 3 bases and J by 1 base, with 9 bases between them. CDR3 sequence reads: CASSYQGNNYGYTF. The CDR3 coding sequence is TGTGCCAGCAGTTATCAGGGGAATAACTATGGCTACACCTTC.

As regards this clone: One end of the junction does not line up with germline, which may come from a read error. V gene TRBV5-5 combines with J gene TRBJ1-2; 7 bases match TRBD1. Germline loops: CDR1 SGHKS, CDR2 YYEKEE (reference sequence). This CDR3 spans 16 amino acids. The DNA for the CDR3 is TGTGCCAGCAGCTTGAGGGGGCCCTCTTTACTTCATGGGTACACCTTC. This codes for CASSLRGPSLLHGYTF.

This rearrangement joins TRBV7-9 to TRBJ2-6, with no clear D. Trimming pared 4 bases from V and 0 bases from J, leaving 4 bases between. CDR1 and CDR2 (germline): SEHNR, FQNEAQ (reference sequence). This CDR3 has 14 residues. DNA for the CDR3: TGTGCCAGCAGCTCCTTCTCTGGGGCCAACGTCCTGACTTTC. It codes for CASSSFSGANVLTF. Filled out from reference TRBV7-9 and TRBJ2-6, the complete variable domain reads DTGVSQNPRHKITKRGQNVTFRCDPISEHNRLYWYRQTLGQGPEFLTYFQNEAQLEKSRLLSDRFSAERPKGSFSTLEIQRTEQGDSAMYLCASSSFSGANVLTFGAGSRLTVL.

This chain's CDR3 is CASSLAFMGGSFSYNEQFF. CDR3 nucleotide sequence: TGTGCCAGCAGCTTGGCTTTCATGGGGGGGAGCTTCTCCTACAATGAGCAGTTCTTC. V gene TRBV5-6 combines with J gene TRBJ2-1, with 7 nucleotides matching TRBD2. With 0 bases clipped from V and 0 bases from J, the junction kept 12 bases outside the gene matches. Germline-derived CDR1 and CDR2 are SGHDT and YYEEEE. The CDR3 loop spans 19 amino acids.